These T cell receptor beta chains were read from a single sample in a study of blood T cell repertoires in COVID-19. Assay: immunoSEQ multiplex PCR; the TCRdb copy retains only in-frame clones and omits some. The profile shows tens of thousands of clones, just over 85% of them singletons. Sample: peripheral blood. All receptors derive from a woman of 80 years or more with acute or convalescent COVID-19. CDR3s leave out the opening cysteine and the closing phenylalanine or tryptophan.

len: 12; v_gene: TRBV29-1; j_gene: TRBJ2-7; CDR3aa: SVEVGGGAYEQY
len: 11; v_gene: TRBV30; j_gene: TRBJ1-4; CDR3aa: AWSGGLNEKLF
len: 12; v_gene: TRBV6-5; j_gene: TRBJ2-5; CDR3aa: ASSYRGQQETQY
len: 10; v_gene: TRBV6-1; j_gene: TRBJ1-6; CDR3aa: AIGRDEGPLH
len: 11; v_gene: TRBV30; j_gene: TRBJ1-1; CDR3aa: AWRGGLNTEAF
len: 13; v_gene: TRBV6-5; j_gene: TRBJ1-1; CDR3aa: ASSGQTGRATEAF
len: 13; v_gene: TRBV19; j_gene: TRBJ1-2; CDR3aa: ASRIETGLTGGYT
len: 13; v_gene: TRBV5-4; j_gene: TRBJ2-1; CDR3aa: ASSRGLAGGNEQF
len: 13; v_gene: TRBV3-1/TRBV3-2; j_gene: TRBJ2-7; CDR3aa: ASSPGLAGYYEQY
len: 13; v_gene: TRBV4-3; j_gene: TRBJ1-2; CDR3aa: ASSQEGRGDGGYT
len: 13; v_gene: TRBV27; j_gene: TRBJ2-1; CDR3aa: ASRSDRGYYNEQF
len: 13; v_gene: TRBV7-2; j_gene: TRBJ1-3; CDR3aa: ASSLTGTSGNTIY
len: 11; v_gene: TRBV6-2/TRBV6-3; j_gene: TRBJ1-2; CDR3aa: ASSLWTGYGYT
len: 11; v_gene: TRBV5-4; j_gene: TRBJ1-1; CDR3aa: ASSWDTNTEAF
len: 10; v_gene: TRBV13; j_gene: TRBJ1-1; CDR3aa: ASSNKNTEAF
len: 11; v_gene: TRBV5-4; j_gene: TRBJ2-3; CDR3aa: ASSSAISDTQY
len: 12; v_gene: TRBV2; j_gene: TRBJ1-5; CDR3aa: ASKRDRGNQPQH
len: 11; v_gene: TRBV5-1; j_gene: TRBJ1-1; CDR3aa: ASSLGDKDEAF
len: 13; v_gene: TRBV15; j_gene: TRBJ1-2; CDR3aa: ATSRPRGQGYGYT
len: 14; v_gene: TRBV7-8; j_gene: TRBJ1-1; CDR3aa: ASSFPGGATGTEAF
len: 14; v_gene: TRBV19; j_gene: TRBJ1-4; CDR3aa: ASTPGADRRNEKLF
len: 10; v_gene: TRBV27; j_gene: TRBJ2-3; CDR3aa: ATRPSTDTQY